This TCR beta chain is drawn from a study of T cells in Graves' hyperthyroidism and ophthalmopathy. General study results and limits: It was a median about seven months before onset that the model predicted ophthalmopathy.

Hyperthyroidism in the patients, aged 18 to 65, was newly diagnosed and under 2 months in duration. From 10 ml of fresh peripheral blood, PBMCs were isolated. This clonotype was seen ten or more times. Its antigen is still unknown. The source material, RNA transcripts, was used to amplify TCR beta CDR3 regions. The TCR CDR3 first-round RT-PCR relied on the HTBI primer set. TCRdb re-derived calls from the multiplex PCR reads in MiXCR, one entry per CDR3 protein. The sample lists approximately 710,000 distinct CDR3 sequences, roughly a sixth occurring once. This CDR3 spans 16 amino acids. Germline V CDR1 and CDR2: DFQATT, SNEGSKA (reference sequence). The ends were cut back, 3 bases at V and 3 bases at J, with 19 bases in the middle.

Sequenced sample: blood. This chain links TRBV20-1 with TRBJ2-3; TRBD2 might be the D (5 bases). The source is a man in his forties or fifties with Graves' hyperthyroidism. CDR3 loop: CSASDRRGGRTDTQYF. The CDR3 DNA sequence: TGCAGTGCTAGTGATAGGAGAGGAGGTAGGACAGATACGCAGTATTTT.